Listed below are T cell receptor beta chains from one sample, sequenced in a study of shared clonotypes between healthy human individuals. Only in-frame clones appear in the TCRdb table, and some are missing; sequencing was by immunoSEQ multiplex PCR. The sample contains over a million clones, 75% to 80% of which appear only once. Material for sequencing was memory CD4+ T cells from PBMCs. These receptors were collected from a man between 18 and 29 years old in good health. Some clones in this sample may be carry-over from other donors' samples. The CDR3 runs from the conserved cysteine through the conserved F or W. Fields, in order: D gene, J gene, V gene, clone size, CDR3 protein, CDR3 DNA. D genes are given only for firm matches. Clone size, where shown, is once, few, many, or a class for clones that have expanded.

d_gene: TRBD1
j_gene: TRBJ1-1
v_gene: TRBV27
abundance: few
CDR3aa: CASSSYRGEAFF
CDR3nt: TGTGCCAGCAGTTCCTACAGGGGCGAAGCTTTCTTT

d_gene: TRBD1
j_gene: TRBJ2-1
v_gene: TRBV19
abundance: .
CDR3aa: CASSYRGSSGEQFF
CDR3nt: TGTGCCAGTAGTTACAGGGGGAGTAGTGGTGAGCAGTTCTTC

d_gene: .
j_gene: TRBJ2-1
v_gene: TRBV5-6
abundance: .
CDR3aa: CASSWGRNNEQFF
CDR3nt: TGTGCCAGCAGCTGGGGACGGAACAATGAGCAGTTCTTC

d_gene: .
j_gene: TRBJ2-7
v_gene: TRBV6-5
abundance: .
CDR3aa: CASSYSRRGFNEQYF
CDR3nt: TGTGCCAGCAGTTACTCCCGCAGGGGATTCAACGAGCAGTACTTC

d_gene: .
j_gene: TRBJ1-1
v_gene: TRBV9
abundance: few
CDR3aa: CASSVDGILNTEAFF
CDR3nt: TGTGCCAGCAGCGTAGATGGGATTTTGAACACTGAAGCTTTCTTT

d_gene: .
j_gene: TRBJ2-5
v_gene: TRBV9
abundance: .
CDR3aa: CASSPHDLQGLETQYF
CDR3nt: TGTGCCAGCAGCCCCCACGATCTTCAGGGTTTGGAGACCCAGTACTTC

d_gene: TRBD1
j_gene: TRBJ2-5
v_gene: TRBV29-1
abundance: many
CDR3aa: CSARGTGAVETQYF
CDR3nt: TGCAGCGCCCGGGGGACAGGGGCCGTGGAGACCCAGTACTTC

d_gene: .
j_gene: TRBJ1-2
v_gene: TRBV6-6
abundance: once
CDR3aa: CASSPDRTYGYTF
CDR3nt: TGTGCCAGCAGTCCCGACAGAACCTATGGCTACACCTTC

d_gene: .
j_gene: TRBJ2-5
v_gene: TRBV2
abundance: once
CDR3aa: CASRETRGAAASPNYF
CDR3nt: TGTGCCAGCAGGGAGACCCGAGGGGCCGCAGCTTCGCCAAATTACTTC

d_gene: TRBD2
j_gene: TRBJ2-6
v_gene: TRBV9
abundance: .
CDR3aa: CARVYSGNYSGANVLTF
CDR3nt: TGTGCCAGGGTGTATAGCGGGAACTACTCTGGGGCCAACGTCCTGACTTTC

d_gene: .
j_gene: TRBJ2-1
v_gene: TRBV27
abundance: .
CDR3aa: CASSLGWGTNNEQFF
CDR3nt: TGTGCCAGCAGTTTAGGGTGGGGGACCAACAATGAGCAGTTCTTC

d_gene: .
j_gene: TRBJ1-4
v_gene: TRBV9
abundance: .
CDR3aa: CASSVKGTTNEKLFF
CDR3nt: TGTGCCAGCAGCGTTAAGGGCACTACTAATGAAAAACTGTTTTTT

d_gene: .
j_gene: TRBJ2-7
v_gene: TRBV27
abundance: .
CDR3aa: CASNPEGAGEQYF
CDR3nt: TGTGCCAGCAATCCCGAGGGGGCGGGGGAGCAGTACTTC

d_gene: .
j_gene: TRBJ2-5
v_gene: TRBV5-1
abundance: .
CDR3aa: CASSGTGGGGTQYF
CDR3nt: TGCGCCAGCAGCGGGACAGGCGGCGGGGGGACCCAGTACTTC

d_gene: TRBD1
j_gene: TRBJ1-1
v_gene: TRBV18
abundance: .
CDR3aa: CASSTTGSLSEAFF
CDR3nt: TGTGCCAGCTCAACGACAGGGAGTTTGTCTGAAGCTTTCTTT

d_gene: .
j_gene: TRBJ1-1
v_gene: TRBV30
abundance: many
CDR3aa: CAWRENTEAFF
CDR3nt: TGTGCCTGGAGGGAGAACACTGAAGCTTTCTTT

d_gene: TRBD1
j_gene: TRBJ1-1
v_gene: TRBV19
abundance: few
CDR3aa: CASSILRGQGGTEAFF
CDR3nt: TGTGCCAGTAGTATCCTCAGAGGACAGGGTGGCACTGAAGCTTTCTTT

d_gene: .
j_gene: TRBJ1-3
v_gene: TRBV7-2
abundance: .
CDR3aa: CASSRTGTLGNTIYF
CDR3nt: TGTGCCAGCAGCCGAACAGGGACCTTAGGAAACACCATATATTTT

d_gene: .
j_gene: TRBJ2-3
v_gene: TRBV6-5
abundance: once
CDR3aa: CASSYQAGTSDTQYF
CDR3nt: TGTGCCAGCAGTTACCAAGCAGGGACCTCAGATACGCAGTATTTT

d_gene: .
j_gene: TRBJ2-2
v_gene: TRBV7-2
abundance: .
CDR3aa: CASSFYRDTGELFF
CDR3nt: TGTGCCAGCAGCTTCTATCGGGACACCGGGGAGCTGTTTTTT

d_gene: .
j_gene: TRBJ2-1
v_gene: TRBV11-3
abundance: .
CDR3aa: CASSSIPGSPNEQFF
CDR3nt: TGTGCCAGCAGTTCCATCCCCGGTTCCCCCAATGAGCAGTTCTTC

d_gene: .
j_gene: TRBJ1-2
v_gene: TRBV5-1
abundance: .
CDR3aa: CASSSSGPRQFTGYGYTF
CDR3nt: TGCGCCAGCAGCTCCTCGGGTCCCAGACAGTTCACGGGCTATGGCTACACCTTC

d_gene: .
j_gene: TRBJ2-2
v_gene: TRBV5-1
abundance: .
CDR3aa: CASSFDTNTGELFF
CDR3nt: TGCGCCAGCAGCTTCGACACTAACACCGGGGAGCTGTTTTTT

d_gene: .
j_gene: TRBJ2-3
v_gene: TRBV27
abundance: few
CDR3aa: CAIGRFGSTDTQYF
CDR3nt: TGTGCCATCGGCCGGTTCGGCTCCACAGATACGCAGTATTTT

d_gene: .
j_gene: TRBJ2-7
v_gene: TRBV28
abundance: .
CDR3aa: CASFSLDLEQYF
CDR3nt: TGTGCCAGCTTCAGTTTAGATCTCGAGCAGTACTTC

d_gene: .
j_gene: TRBJ1-1
v_gene: TRBV6-5
abundance: .
CDR3aa: CASSYRGPGTEAFF
CDR3nt: TGTGCCAGCAGTTACCGCGGGCCCGGCACTGAAGCTTTCTTT

d_gene: .
j_gene: TRBJ1-1
v_gene: TRBV28
abundance: few
CDR3aa: CASTQGQWKAFF
CDR3nt: TGTGCCAGCACCCAAGGGCAATGGAAAGCTTTCTTT

d_gene: .
j_gene: TRBJ2-5
v_gene: TRBV9
abundance: .
CDR3aa: CASSVGGISQETQYF
CDR3nt: TGTGCCAGCAGCGTAGGGGGGATCAGTCAAGAGACCCAGTACTTC

d_gene: .
j_gene: TRBJ1-2
v_gene: TRBV5-6
abundance: few
CDR3aa: CASSAGVGGYTF
CDR3nt: TGTGCCAGCAGCGCAGGGGTCGGCGGCTACACCTTC

d_gene: .
j_gene: TRBJ2-7
v_gene: TRBV6-1
abundance: .
CDR3aa: CASTLLGQLYEQYF
CDR3nt: TGTGCCAGCACTTTACTGGGGCAGCTCTACGAGCAGTACTTC

d_gene: .
j_gene: TRBJ2-4
v_gene: TRBV5-1
abundance: .
CDR3aa: CASSPTAKNIQYF
CDR3nt: TGCGCCAGCAGCCCGACAGCCAAAAACATTCAGTACTTC

d_gene: TRBD1
j_gene: TRBJ1-4
v_gene: TRBV7-8
abundance: .
CDR3aa: CASSIQGQGYEKLFF
CDR3nt: TGTGCCAGCAGCATCCAAGGACAGGGTTACGAAAAACTGTTTTTT

d_gene: TRBD2
j_gene: TRBJ2-1
v_gene: TRBV28
abundance: .
CDR3aa: CASTSLPGLAGNEQFF
CDR3nt: TGTGCCAGCACCTCCCTCCCAGGACTAGCGGGCAATGAGCAGTTCTTC

d_gene: .
j_gene: TRBJ1-1
v_gene: TRBV27
abundance: few
CDR3aa: CASNKMLKAFF
CDR3nt: TGTGCCAGCAACAAAATGCTAAAGGCTTTCTTT

d_gene: .
j_gene: TRBJ2-7
v_gene: TRBV5-6
abundance: .
CDR3aa: CASSPAGATSYEQYF
CDR3nt: TGTGCCAGCAGCCCCGCAGGGGCAACTAGCTACGAGCAGTACTTC

d_gene: .
j_gene: TRBJ2-2
v_gene: TRBV5-8
abundance: .
CDR3aa: CASSRISDGGELFF
CDR3nt: TGTGCCAGCAGCCGGATCTCGGACGGCGGGGAGCTGTTTTTT

d_gene: .
j_gene: TRBJ2-7
v_gene: TRBV5-4
abundance: few
CDR3aa: CASSSPGARRALEQYF
CDR3nt: TGTGCCAGCAGCTCCCCAGGGGCCCGGCGGGCCCTGGAGCAGTACTTC

d_gene: .
j_gene: TRBJ2-5
v_gene: TRBV19
abundance: .
CDR3aa: CASSFRRGKETQYF
CDR3nt: TGTGCCAGTAGTTTCAGGCGGGGAAAAGAGACCCAGTACTTC